The T cell receptor (beta chain) described here comes from a study of blood T cell repertoires in COVID-19 (TCRdb year 2020). Broadly, across the study: Samples from collaborators originated in the United States, Italy and Spain and spanned both the acute and convalescent phases of COVID-19. The material from the prospective study consisted of cDNA or gDNA derived from T cells, B-cell-depleted T cells, or PBMCs. Deeply sampled blood TCRbeta repertoires from subjects exposed to, actively infected with, or recovered from COVID-19 were included in the dataset. A freely available public database, intended as a resource for researchers studying the immune response to SARS-CoV-2, is where the repertoires were released. The samples were drawn from the first 160 participants of the ongoing ImmuneRACE study and from some 1,300 subjects provided by 6 global collaborators. Nearly every sample came with metadata listing a de-identified subject ID, COVID-19 status, age in years and sex. Where available, HLA class I and class II types were taken from metadata supplied by the sample provider and were not determined by assay-based typing. On the study overall, not on this receptor specifically: The amount of clinical and demographic metadata varied by source and participant and was provided uncurated.

Remarks on this clone: What this receptor recognizes is not known. Base qualities were left out, and no much larger clone turns up one base away.

In the prospective study, participants were 18 to 89 years old, resided in 24 geographic areas of the United States, and were enrolled through a virtual design. Cohort assignment in the prospective study relied on participant-reported clinical history from a screening survey and a study questionnaire. Recovered participants in ImmuneRACE Cohort 3 were defined as having two consecutive negative NP/OP PCR tests, clearance from a healthcare professional, or resolution of symptoms. In the prospective study, whole blood, serum and a nasopharyngeal or oropharyngeal swab were collected from each participant by mobile phlebotomists. Over an approximately 2-month period, participants in the prospective study had the option of providing additional blood draws and questionnaires. Blood samples from the prospective study were shipped frozen or at room temperature prior to DNA extraction. The immunoSEQ Assay, a bias-controlled multiplex PCR, was used to amplify TCRbeta CDR3 regions from genomic DNA. In the original analysis: Within the assay, amplification of reference gene primers was used to estimate how many nucleated cells each sample contained. To quantify the absolute abundance of each unique TCRbeta CDR3 rearrangement, sequence reads were collapsed and filtered. Productive Simpson clonality was computed per sample as the square root of Simpson's diversity index over productive rearrangements. TCRdb holds this immuneACCESS table with in-frame rearrangements only. Some clones are missing; in checked studies, unresolved V genes explain under half, and the rest has no known cause. V and J calls and clone size are given by that table; D and trimming were obtained from the DNA. Present in this sample are roughly 500,000 clones, 70% to 90% of which were seen just once. The ten top clones hold under 9.5% of the sample.

There are 13 amino acids in the CDR3, from cysteine to phenylalanine inclusive. The kept DNA is CDR3 alone, 39 bases in frame from the first base. Per the germline V gene (reference sequence), LNHDA is the CDR1 and SQIVND is the CDR2. V is shortened by 2 bases, J by 5 bases, and the region joining them spans 9 bases. The TCR was taken from a woman in her sixties or seventies who had recovered from COVID-19. The chain is made from TRBV19 and TRBJ2-5; D gene: possibly TRBD1, on 5 matching bases. The source material was PBMCs or T cells enriched from blood (not recorded which). The CDR3 reads as follows: CASSIQGDETQYF. The DNA sequence is given as TGTGCCAGTAGTATACAAGGGGATGAGACCCAGTACTTC.